Listed below are T cell receptor beta chains from one sample, sequenced in a study of shared clonotypes between healthy human individuals. Using immunoSEQ multiplex PCR, the repertoire was profiled, and TCRdb retains in-frame clones only, with some absent. The data show approximately 350,000 clones, with about 96% seen just once and around 0.29% held by the top ten. Material for sequencing was memory CD8+ T cells sorted from blood. These receptor sequences come from a man aged 30-40 years in good health. CDR3s include the opening cysteine and the closing phenylalanine or tryptophan. Only part of the rows carry a size: once, few, many, or a class if the clone is expanded.

j_gene	v_gene	abundance	CDR3aa
TRBJ1-1	TRBV10-1	once	CASSEGASAFF
TRBJ2-2	TRBV7-3	.	CASSPQGDTGELFF
TRBJ2-7	TRBV2	.	CASTLVSGGPYEQYF
TRBJ1-5	TRBV5-5	.	CASSLSQVGQPQHF
TRBJ1-1	TRBV7-9	.	CASTLDGEAFF
TRBJ1-2	TRBV28	.	CASSLGGTQRVGYTF
TRBJ1-5	TRBV19	.	CASSIFKNQPQHF
TRBJ1-4	TRBV5-6	once	CASSLRQGALATNEKLFF
TRBJ2-1	TRBV5-1	.	CASSLATGNHNEQFF
TRBJ2-7	TRBV5-1	.	CASSLPSGAMVEQYF
TRBJ1-2	TRBV6-5	.	CASSYSDRIGYTF
TRBJ2-2	TRBV10-3	.	CAIRRAAKIPPLAGGPSGELFF
TRBJ1-2	TRBV6-5	.	CASSPTGTYGYTF
TRBJ1-2	TRBV2	.	CASSANRGFDYGYTF
TRBJ2-7	TRBV13	.	CASSSTPLAGDLYEQYF
TRBJ1-5	TRBV5-1	once	CASSLGDYSNQPQHF
TRBJ2-3	TRBV6-5	.	CASTYRGPPDTQYF
TRBJ1-4	TRBV30	.	CAWRKPPKLNEKLFF
TRBJ2-1	TRBV5-6	.	CASSLAGTSLSNEQFF
TRBJ1-5	TRBV2	.	CASRRNREVNQPQHF
TRBJ2-7	TRBV2	.	CASKSYEQYF
TRBJ2-3	TRBV5-1	.	CASSLGSGPDTQYF
TRBJ2-7	TRBV11-3	.	CASSDSSYEQYF
TRBJ2-3	TRBV19	.	CASSPSGRRGTDTQYF
TRBJ2-7	TRBV15	once	CATSRDPGGYEQYF
TRBJ2-5	TRBV5-1	.	CASSLAGPQETQYF
TRBJ2-3	TRBV5-6	.	CASSFRSLATDTQYF
TRBJ2-3	TRBV6-1	.	CASSQTPDTQYF
TRBJ1-6	TRBV5-1	.	CASSFREGNSPLHF
TRBJ2-3	TRBV28	.	CASSLRVAGASTDTQYF